One and the same sample provided the 14 T cell receptor beta chains below, sequenced in a study of persistence of HIV-infected CD4 T cells (TCRdb year 2020). TCRbeta repertoires were sequenced from genomic DNA with the immunoSEQ hsTCRB assay version 4 in survey mode. The table comes from immuneACCESS by way of TCRdb, which keeps in-frame sequences with V and J called. Part of the clones is missing from these tables; in studies checked, under half for an unresolved V gene and the rest for unknown reasons. Present in this sample are roughly 7,100 clones, around three quarters of which were seen just once. In total, the top ten clones hold around 70% of the sample. No cognate antigen is known for these TCRs. In light of the paper, this sample's treatment or condition label describes: suppressive antiretroviral therapy. Lysates of CMV-infected fibroblasts at 10 ug/mL were used to stimulate the cells. Responding CD4+ T cells were sorted by upregulation of both CD40 ligand and CD69.

Sample: CD4+ T cells sorted from PBMCs after approximately 20-hour stimulation, taken from a patient who received antiretroviral therapy. Interpreted using the paper, the cell subset or site label stands for: CD40L+CD69+ CD4 T cells responding to CMV lysate. The receptors derive from an adult woman with HIV who was CMV-seropositive.

The rearrangement links TRBV28 to TRBJ1-1; 9 positions agree with TRBD1. Unmatched junction bases numbered 6, after V lost 6 bases and J lost 1 base. The CDR3 spans 15 residues. Germline V gene lookup returns CDR1 MDHEN and CDR2 SYDVKM. The CDR3 region is CASSLQGAANTEAFF. In nucleotides, the CDR3 is TGTGCCAGCAGCCTACAGGGGGCTGCGAACACTGAAGCTTTCTTT.

This chain joins TRBV6-1 and TRBJ1-1, with D possibly being TRBD1 (6 bases). V lost 3 bases and J lost 1, with 18 bases in between. Germline V lookup: CDR1 MNHNS, CDR2 SASEGT. This CDR3 comprises 17 residues. CDR3 nucleotides: TGTGCCAGCAGTGATTGGGGGCGAGGACGAAGGAACACTGAAGCTTTCTTT. This sequence encodes CASSDWGRGRRNTEAFF.

The chain combines TRBV5-1 with TRBJ1-4; TRBD1 is a possible D gene (5 bases). Deletions cut 2 bases from V and 6 bases from J, with 26 bases between. There are 19 residues in the CDR3. Germline V gene data show CDR1 as SGHRS and CDR2 as YFSETQ. Here the CDR3 DNA reads TGCGCCAGCAGCTTAAATGGCCGGACTGGGGCGGGGATTTATGAAAAACTGTTTTTT. Translation: CASSLNGRTGAGIYEKLFF.

The chain employs TRBV3-1 (or the pseudogene TRBV3-2) and TRBJ1-2; no definite D call. The ends were cut back, 5 bases at V and 8 bases at J, with 18 bases in the middle. The CDR3 length is 14 residues. Germline loops: CDR1 LGHDT, CDR2 YNNKEL (reference sequence). CDR3 loop: CASSYPRAFGGYTF. The DNA for the CDR3 is TGTGCCAGCAGCTATCCACGGGCCTTCGGAGGCTACACCTTC.

The rearrangement links TRBV27 to TRBJ1-2; tentatively, D is TRBD1 (5 bases). The CDR3 is made up of 13 amino acids. Trimming pared 10 bases from V and 2 bases from J, leaving 14 bases between. Germline assignment: CDR1 MNHEY and CDR2 SMNVEV (reference sequence). The CDR3 protein is CATKGVLNYGYTF. CDR3 in DNA: TGTGCCACCAAAGGGGTCTTAAACTATGGCTACACCTTC.

The chain has TRBV3-1 (or the pseudogene TRBV3-2) and TRBJ1-2; a possible D gene is TRBD1 (6 bases). V dropped 4 bases and J dropped 4 bases, with 19 bases sitting between them. Germline values: CDR1 LGHDT, CDR2 YNNKEL (reference sequence). There are 16 residues in the CDR3. CDR3 sequence reads: CASSRNTGQSAYGYTF. CDR3 coding DNA: TGTGCCAGCAGCCGTAATACCGGACAGTCGGCCTATGGCTACACCTTC.

The chain is built from TRBV13 and TRBJ1-1; D is ambiguous. Germline V gene sequence: CDR1 PRHDT, CDR2 FYEKMQ (reference sequence). The V and J ends lost 2 bases and 0 bases respectively, with 7 bases between them. This CDR3 is 14 amino acids long. As DNA, the CDR3 is TGTGCCAGCAGCTTATATGCTCTGAACACTGAAGCTTTCTTT. Translating gives CASSLYALNTEAFF.

This clone was seen only a few times. The chain combines TRBV5-4 with TRBJ2-5; D is undetermined. Germline V lookup: CDR1 SGHNT, CDR2 YYREEE (reference sequence). This CDR3 comprises 12 residues. V lost 7 bases to trimming and J lost 5 bases, with 12 bases between them. CDR3 in DNA: TGTGCCAGCCAAAATCGTGGGGAGACCCAGTACTTC. It encodes CASQNRGETQYF.

The V and J genes are TRBV3-1 (or the pseudogene TRBV3-2) and TRBJ2-1; 8 nucleotides align to TRBD2. V was clipped by 0 bases and J by 5 bases; unmatched bases: 9. The germline V gene encodes CDR1 LGHDT and CDR2 YNNKEL (reference sequence). The CDR3 length is 17 residues. CDR3 residues: CASSQELGGRFDNEQFF. CDR3 in DNA: TGTGCCAGCAGCCAAGAATTAGGCGGGAGGTTCGACAATGAGCAGTTCTTC.

This chain links TRBV5-6 with TRBJ2-5; no clear D. V lost 3 bases and J lost 0, with 12 bases in between. Germline assignment: CDR1 SGHDT and CDR2 YYEEEE. The CDR3 is 15 amino acids. The CDR3: CASSSSQTYQETQYF. Written as DNA, the CDR3 is TGTGCCAGCAGCTCTTCCCAGACATACCAAGAGACCCAGTACTTC.

This clone was counted only a few times. This chain joins TRBV30 and TRBJ2-7; D is possibly TRBD2 (5 bases). Germline assignment: CDR1 GTSNPN and CDR2 SVGIG (reference sequence). The CDR3 sequence is 14 residues long. Deletions cut 0 bases from V and 0 bases from J, with 9 bases between. The CDR3 spells CAWSVGGGSYEQYF. The CDR3 DNA is TGTGCCTGGAGTGTAGGAGGAGGCTCCTACGAGCAGTACTTC.

This clone was found once. This chain links TRBV7-3 with TRBJ2-7; a possible D gene is TRBD1 (6 bases). CDR3 length equals 12 residues. Trimming cost V 6 bases and J 6 bases, with 12 bases left between them. CDR1 is SGHTA and CDR2 is FQGTGA in the germline V gene. This CDR3 reads CASSEFRGEQYF. CDR3 DNA: TGTGCCAGCAGTGAATTCAGGGGCGAGCAGTACTTC.

This clone showed up just a few times. The chain links TRBV23-1 to TRBJ1-1; TRBD1 agrees at 7 bases. TRBV23-1 is annotated as an ORF whose role is uncertain. The trim removed 4 bases at V and 3 bases at J, leaving 8 bases unmatched. This CDR3 has 15 amino acids. CDR3 nucleotide sequence: TGCGCCAGCAGTCCATGGGGACAGTGGGACACTGAAGCTTTCTTT. Its protein is CASSPWGQWDTEAFF.

This clone was picked up one time. The chain joins TRBV5-4 to TRBJ2-4; 9 nucleotides align to TRBD1. CDR3 length: 16 amino acids. The germline gives CDR1 SGHNT, CDR2 YYREEE (reference sequence). V was pared by 0 bases and J by 8 bases, with 9 bases of the junction left unmatched. The CDR3 DNA follows: TGTGCCAGCAGCTTGGACAGGGGGCCGGCGAGGGACATTCAGTACTTC. This codes for CASSLDRGPARDIQYF.